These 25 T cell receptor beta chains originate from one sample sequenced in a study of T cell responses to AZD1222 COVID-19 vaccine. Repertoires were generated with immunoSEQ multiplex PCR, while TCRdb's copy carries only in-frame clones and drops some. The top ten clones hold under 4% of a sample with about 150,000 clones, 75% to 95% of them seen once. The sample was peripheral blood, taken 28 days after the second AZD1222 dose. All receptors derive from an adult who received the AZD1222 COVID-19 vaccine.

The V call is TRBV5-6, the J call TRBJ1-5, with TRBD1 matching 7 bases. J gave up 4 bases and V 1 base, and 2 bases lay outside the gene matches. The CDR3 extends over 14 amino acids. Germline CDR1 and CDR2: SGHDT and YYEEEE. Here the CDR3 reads CASSLMTGNQPQHF. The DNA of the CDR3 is TGTGCCAGCAGCTTGATGACAGGGAATCAGCCCCAGCATTTT.

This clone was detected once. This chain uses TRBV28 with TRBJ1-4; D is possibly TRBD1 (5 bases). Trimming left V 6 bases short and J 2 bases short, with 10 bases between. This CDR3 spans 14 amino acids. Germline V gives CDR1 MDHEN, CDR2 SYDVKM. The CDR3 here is CASSLGPTNEKLFF. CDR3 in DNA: TGTGCCAGCAGCCTGGGGCCTACTAATGAAAAACTGTTTTTT.

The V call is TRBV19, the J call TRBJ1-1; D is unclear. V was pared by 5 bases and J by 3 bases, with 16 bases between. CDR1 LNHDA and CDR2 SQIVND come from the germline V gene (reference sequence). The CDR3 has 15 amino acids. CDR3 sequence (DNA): TGTGCCAGTAGTTCCCGGCCACTCCGGGACACTGAAGCTTTCTTT. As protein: CASSSRPLRDTEAFF.

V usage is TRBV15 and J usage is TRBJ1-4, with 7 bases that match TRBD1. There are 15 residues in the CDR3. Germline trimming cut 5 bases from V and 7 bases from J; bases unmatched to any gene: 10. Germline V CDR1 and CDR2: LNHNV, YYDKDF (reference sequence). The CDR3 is CATSGRGGFGEKLFF. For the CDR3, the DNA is TGTGCCACCAGCGGCAGGGGGGGCTTCGGTGAAAAACTGTTTTTT.

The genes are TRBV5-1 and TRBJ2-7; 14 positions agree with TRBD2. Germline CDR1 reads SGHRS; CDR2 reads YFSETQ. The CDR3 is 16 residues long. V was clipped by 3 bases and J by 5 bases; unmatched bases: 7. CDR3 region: CASSSRTSGRSHEQYF. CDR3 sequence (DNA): TGCGCCAGCAGCTCAAGGACTAGCGGGAGGTCCCACGAGCAGTACTTC.

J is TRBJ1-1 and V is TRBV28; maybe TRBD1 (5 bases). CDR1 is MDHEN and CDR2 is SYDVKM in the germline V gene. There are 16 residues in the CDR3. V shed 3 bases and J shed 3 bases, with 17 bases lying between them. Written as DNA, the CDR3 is TGTGCCAGCAGTTTGCCCCTGTTCAGGGAGGACACTGAAGCTTTCTTT. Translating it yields CASSLPLFREDTEAFF. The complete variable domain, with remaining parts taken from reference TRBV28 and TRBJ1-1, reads DVKVTQSSRYLVKRTGEKVFLECVQDMDHENMFWYRQDPGLGLRLIYFSYDVKMKEKGDIPEGYSVSREKKERFSLILESASTNQTSMYLCASSLPLFREDTEAFFGQGTRLTVV.

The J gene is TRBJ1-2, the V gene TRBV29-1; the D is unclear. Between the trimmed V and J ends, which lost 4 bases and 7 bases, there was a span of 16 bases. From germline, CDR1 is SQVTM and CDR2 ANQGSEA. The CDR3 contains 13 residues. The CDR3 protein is CSVGAPNLAGYTF. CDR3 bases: TGCAGCGTTGGGGCCCCAAATCTCGCTGGCTACACCTTC.

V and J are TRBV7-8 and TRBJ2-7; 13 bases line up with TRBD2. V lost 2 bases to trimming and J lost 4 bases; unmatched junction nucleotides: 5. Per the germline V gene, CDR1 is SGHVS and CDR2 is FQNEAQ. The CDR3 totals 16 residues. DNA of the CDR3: TGTGCCAGCAGCTTAACTAGCGGGAGGGTAGATTACGAGCAGTACTTC. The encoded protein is CASSLTSGRVDYEQYF.

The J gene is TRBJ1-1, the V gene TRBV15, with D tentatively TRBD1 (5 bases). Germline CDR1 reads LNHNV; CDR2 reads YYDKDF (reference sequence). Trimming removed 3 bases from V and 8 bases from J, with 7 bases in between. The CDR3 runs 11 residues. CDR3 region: CATSSRAEAFF. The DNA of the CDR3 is TGTGCCACCAGCAGCAGGGCCGAAGCTTTCTTT.

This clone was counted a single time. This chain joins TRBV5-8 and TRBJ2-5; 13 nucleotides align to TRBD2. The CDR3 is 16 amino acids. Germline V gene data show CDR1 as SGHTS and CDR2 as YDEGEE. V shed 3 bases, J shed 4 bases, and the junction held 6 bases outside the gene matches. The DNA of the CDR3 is TGTGCCAGCAGCTCCGGACTAGCGGGAGAGATAGAGACCCAGTACTTC. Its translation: CASSSGLAGEIETQYF.

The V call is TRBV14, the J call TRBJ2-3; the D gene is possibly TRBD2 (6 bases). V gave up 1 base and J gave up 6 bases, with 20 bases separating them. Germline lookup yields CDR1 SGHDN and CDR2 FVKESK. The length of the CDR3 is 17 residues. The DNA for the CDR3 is TGTGCCAGCAGCCAAGTGTTATCGGGACTCCTTGGGGATACGCAGTATTTT. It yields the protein CASSQVLSGLLGDTQYF.

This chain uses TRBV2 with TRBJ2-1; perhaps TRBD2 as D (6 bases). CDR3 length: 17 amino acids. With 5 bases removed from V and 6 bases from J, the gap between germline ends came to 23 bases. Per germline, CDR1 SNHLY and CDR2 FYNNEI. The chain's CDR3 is CASSSGTGTLVGNEQFF. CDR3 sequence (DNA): TGTGCCAGCAGTAGTGGAACCGGGACTCTGGTGGGCAATGAGCAGTTCTTC. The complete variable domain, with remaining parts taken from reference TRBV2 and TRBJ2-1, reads EPEVTQTPSHQVTQMGQEVILRCVPISNHLYFYWYRQILGQKVEFLVSFYNNEISEKSEIFDDQFSVERPDGSNFTLKIRSTKLEDSAMYFCASSSGTGTLVGNEQFFGPGTRLTVL.

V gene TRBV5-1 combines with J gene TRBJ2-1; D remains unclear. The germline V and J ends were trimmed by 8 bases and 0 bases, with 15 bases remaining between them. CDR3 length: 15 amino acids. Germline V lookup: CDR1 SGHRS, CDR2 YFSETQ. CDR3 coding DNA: TGCGCCAGTAGGGCTAGAGGTAGCTCCTACAATGAGCAGTTCTTC. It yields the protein CASRARGSSYNEQFF.

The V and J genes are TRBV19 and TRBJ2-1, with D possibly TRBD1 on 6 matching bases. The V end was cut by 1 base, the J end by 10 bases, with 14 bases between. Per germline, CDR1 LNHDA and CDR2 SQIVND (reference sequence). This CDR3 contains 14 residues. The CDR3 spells CASSIVGGPGEQFF. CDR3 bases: TGTGCCAGTAGTATAGTTGGGGGCCCAGGGGAGCAGTTCTTC.

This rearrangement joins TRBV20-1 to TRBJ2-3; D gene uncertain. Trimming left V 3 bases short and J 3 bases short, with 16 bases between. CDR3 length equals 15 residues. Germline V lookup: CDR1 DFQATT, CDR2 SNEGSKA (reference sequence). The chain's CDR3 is CSASTRVGPTDTQYF. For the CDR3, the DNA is TGCAGTGCTAGTACCCGGGTGGGCCCAACAGATACGCAGTATTTT.

CDR3 protein: CASSFGDHNEQFF. Here the CDR3 DNA reads TGTGCCAGCAGCTTTGGGGACCACAATGAGCAGTTCTTC. The V gene is TRBV7-9, the J gene TRBJ2-1; TRBD1 or TRBD2 may be the D gene (5 bases each). The V end was cut by 3 bases, the J end by 5 bases, with 8 bases between. The CDR3 spans 13 residues. CDR1 is SEHNR, CDR2 FQNEAQ, per germline (reference sequence).

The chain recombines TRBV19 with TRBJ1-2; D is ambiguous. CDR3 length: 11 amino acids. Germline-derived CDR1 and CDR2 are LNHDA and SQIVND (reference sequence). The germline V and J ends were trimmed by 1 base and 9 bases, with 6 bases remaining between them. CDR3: CASSIGSSYTF. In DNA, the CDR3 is TGTGCCAGTAGTATAGGTTCGAGCTACACCTTC.

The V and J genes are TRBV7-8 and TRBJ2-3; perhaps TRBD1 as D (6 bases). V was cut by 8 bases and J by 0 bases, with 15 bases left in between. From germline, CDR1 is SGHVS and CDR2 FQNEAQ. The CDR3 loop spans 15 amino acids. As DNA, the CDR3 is TGTGCCAGCGGACCACAGGGTGGTAGCACAGATACGCAGTATTTT. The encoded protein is CASGPQGGSTDTQYF.

In DNA, the CDR3 is TGTGCCAGCAGTGAAACTTGGGGACAGGGGGAAGGGAACACCATATATTTT. Its protein is CASSETWGQGEGNTIYF. The rearrangement uses TRBV2 and TRBJ1-3; 11 bases line up with TRBD1. The CDR3 is 17 residues long. Germline CDR1 reads SNHLY; CDR2 reads FYNNEI. V gave up 2 bases and J gave up 7 bases; unmatched junction bases: 10.

The CDR3 loop reads CASDPNNGALATNEKLFF. In nucleotides, the CDR3 is TGTGCCAGTGACCCCAATAATGGGGCTCTCGCAACTAATGAAAAACTGTTTTTT. V and J are TRBV19 and TRBJ1-4; a possible D gene is TRBD1 (5 bases). The CDR3 is 18 residues long. Trimming removed 8 bases at V and 0 bases at J, with 22 bases between. Germline-derived CDR1 and CDR2 are LNHDA and SQIVND (reference sequence).

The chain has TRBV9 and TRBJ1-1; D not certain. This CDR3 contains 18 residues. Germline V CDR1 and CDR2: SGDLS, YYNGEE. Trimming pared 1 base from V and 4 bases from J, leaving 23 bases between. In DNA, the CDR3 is TGTGCCAGCAGCGTATGGCCGGACGTTGGGGAGGGTAGCACTGAAGCTTTCTTT. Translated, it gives CASSVWPDVGEGSTEAFF.

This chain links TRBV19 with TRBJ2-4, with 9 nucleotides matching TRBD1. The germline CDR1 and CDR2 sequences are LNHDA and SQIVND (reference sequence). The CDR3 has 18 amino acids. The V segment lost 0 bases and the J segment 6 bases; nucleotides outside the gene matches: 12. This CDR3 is CASSIDQGQGLRRNIQYF. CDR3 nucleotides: TGTGCCAGTAGTATAGATCAGGGACAGGGTCTTCGGAGAAACATTCAGTACTTC.

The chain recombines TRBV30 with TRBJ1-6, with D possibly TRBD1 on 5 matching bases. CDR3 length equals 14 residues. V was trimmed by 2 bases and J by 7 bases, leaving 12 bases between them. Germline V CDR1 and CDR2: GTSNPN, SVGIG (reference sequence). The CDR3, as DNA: TGTGCCTGGAGTCCGGGACCGATCAATTCACCCCTCCACTTT. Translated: CAWSPGPINSPLHF.

CDR3 coding DNA: TGTGCTAGTGGTTTGAATAAGGGGGGGAGCTCCTACAATGAGCAGTTCTTC. Protein: CASGLNKGGSSYNEQFF. The genes are TRBV12-5 and TRBJ2-1; D is possibly TRBD2 (7 bases). This CDR3 is 17 amino acids long. Germline CDR1 reads LGHNT; CDR2 reads FRNRAP. The V end was cut by 2 bases, the J end by 0 bases, with 14 bases between.

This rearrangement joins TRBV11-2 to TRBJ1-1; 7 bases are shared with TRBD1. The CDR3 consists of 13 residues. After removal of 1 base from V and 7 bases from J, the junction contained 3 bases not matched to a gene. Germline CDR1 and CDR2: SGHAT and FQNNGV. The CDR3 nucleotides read TGTGCCAGCAGCTTAGCCCGACAGGGTGAAGCTTTCTTT. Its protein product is CASSLARQGEAFF.